This paragraph reports one T cell receptor beta chain. This entry comes from a study of blood T cell repertoires in COVID-19. Across the study: Samples of COVID-19 (acute and convalescent) were obtained from the United States, Italy and Spain. T cells, B-cell-depleted T cells, or PBMCs provided the cDNA or gDNA that served as material.

Per the original data handling: Reference gene primer amplification gave estimated nucleated cell counts. Using immunoSEQ multiplex PCR, the repertoire was profiled, and TCRdb retains in-frame clones only, with some absent. V and J calls plus clone size are reproduced from that table; the DNA served to infer D and trimming. Counted here are 200,000 to 250,000 clones, 75% to 90% occurring once; the ten biggest clones make up over 7%. One Seattle source followed patients from active infection through their disease course. Germline V gives CDR1 KGHSH, CDR2 LQKENI. This CDR3 has 15 residues. V was shortened by 5 bases and J by 4 bases, with 16 bases between the two germline ends.

Input material: peripheral blood. The chain joins TRBV18 to TRBJ2-3; D is possibly TRBD2 (5 bases). This sequence originates from a woman of 80 years or more with COVID-19, enrolled during active disease. The CDR3 protein is CASSFWTGAADTQYF. The CDR3 bases are TGTGCCAGCTCATTTTGGACTGGCGCGGCAGATACGCAGTATTTT.